These T cell receptor beta chains were read from a single sample in a study of OX40 agonist ivuxolimab in advanced cancers. Repertoires were generated with immunoSEQ multiplex PCR, while TCRdb's copy carries only in-frame clones and drops some. The sample yields 70,000 to 85,000 clones, more than 90% seen once. Here the sequenced sample was CD4+ or CD8+ T cells sorted from blood, taken in a trial of the OX40 agonist ivuxolimab. The receptors derive from an adult with an advanced solid tumor such as melanoma, head and neck, liver or kidney cancer. CDR3s include the opening cysteine and the closing phenylalanine or tryptophan. D genes are given only for firm matches. Size values are once, few and many counts, or a class for expanded clones, and some rows have none.

cdr3_aa: CASSMVRGEEKLFF; cdr3_nt: TGTGCCAGTAGTATGGTCAGGGGGGAAGAAAAACTGTTTTTT; d_call: TRBD1; j_call: TRBJ1-4; clone_size: NA; v_call: TRBV19
cdr3_aa: CASRMILLAGETQYF; cdr3_nt: TGCGCCAGCAGGATGATTCTACTAGCGGGAGAGACCCAGTACTTC; d_call: TRBD2; j_call: TRBJ2-5; clone_size: NA; v_call: TRBV10-2
cdr3_aa: CASSQDHGSGSSYNEQFF; cdr3_nt: TGTGCCAGCAGCCAAGATCATGGTAGCGGGAGCTCCTACAATGAGCAGTTCTTC; d_call: TRBD2; j_call: TRBJ2-1; clone_size: NA; v_call: TRBV14
cdr3_aa: CASSSNRVAADTQYF; cdr3_nt: TGTGCCAGCAGTAGCAACAGGGTTGCGGCAGATACGCAGTATTTT; d_call: NA; j_call: TRBJ2-3; clone_size: once; v_call: TRBV7-6
cdr3_aa: CASSPTRTSLTQYF; cdr3_nt: TGCGCCAGCAGCCCTACAAGGACTAGTCTTACGCAGTATTTT; d_call: TRBD2; j_call: TRBJ2-3; clone_size: NA; v_call: TRBV5-1
cdr3_aa: CASSSPGGGLHYTF; cdr3_nt: TGTGCCAGCAGCTCCCCAGGGGGGGGTCTACACTACACCTTC; d_call: TRBD1; j_call: TRBJ1-2; clone_size: NA; v_call: TRBV28
cdr3_aa: CASSPRIQGPDTQYF; cdr3_nt: TGTGCCAGCAGCCCCCGGATACAGGGGCCAGATACGCAGTATTTT; d_call: TRBD1; j_call: TRBJ2-3; clone_size: NA; v_call: TRBV7-2
cdr3_aa: CATSRNTGPGDTQYF; cdr3_nt: TGTGCCACCAGCAGGAATACAGGGCCAGGAGATACGCAGTATTTT; d_call: NA; j_call: TRBJ2-3; clone_size: NA; v_call: TRBV15
cdr3_aa: CSVVPTGNEQYF; cdr3_nt: TGCAGCGTCGTCCCGACAGGGAACGAGCAGTACTTC; d_call: TRBD1; j_call: TRBJ2-7; clone_size: NA; v_call: TRBV29-1
cdr3_aa: CASSLRGTYGYTF; cdr3_nt: TGTGCCAGCAGTTTACGGGGGACGTATGGCTACACCTTC; d_call: NA; j_call: TRBJ1-2; clone_size: NA; v_call: TRBV11-2
cdr3_aa: CLAGGTDTQYF; cdr3_nt: TGCTTAGCGGGAGGCACAGATACGCAGTATTTT; d_call: TRBD2; j_call: TRBJ2-3; clone_size: NA; v_call: TRBV20-1
cdr3_aa: CASSVKATSYNEQFF; cdr3_nt: TGTGCCAGCAGCGTTAAGGCGACCTCCTACAATGAGCAGTTCTTC; d_call: NA; j_call: TRBJ2-1; clone_size: NA; v_call: TRBV9
cdr3_aa: CAWSLGLRGYEQYF; cdr3_nt: TGTGCCTGGAGTTTGGGCCTTAGGGGCTACGAGCAGTACTTC; d_call: NA; j_call: TRBJ2-7; clone_size: NA; v_call: TRBV30
cdr3_aa: CASRGQATDTQYF; cdr3_nt: TGTGCCAGCAGGGGACAGGCCACAGATACGCAGTATTTT; d_call: TRBD1; j_call: TRBJ2-3; clone_size: NA; v_call: TRBV6-1
cdr3_aa: CASSLYRGRSDRDTQYF; cdr3_nt: TGTGCCAGCAGCTTATACAGGGGGCGATCTGATCGGGATACGCAGTATTTT; d_call: TRBD1; j_call: TRBJ2-3; clone_size: NA; v_call: TRBV11-3
cdr3_aa: CASSLVGLAGVNEQFF; cdr3_nt: TGTGCCAGCAGCTTAGTAGGTCTAGCGGGAGTCAATGAGCAGTTCTTC; d_call: TRBD2; j_call: TRBJ2-1; clone_size: NA; v_call: TRBV11-1
cdr3_aa: CASSVGWGSYEQYF; cdr3_nt: TGTGCCAGCAGCGTAGGTTGGGGATCCTACGAGCAGTACTTC; d_call: NA; j_call: TRBJ2-7; clone_size: NA; v_call: TRBV9
cdr3_aa: CASRIRQGGQTQYF; cdr3_nt: TGTGCCAGCAGGATTCGACAGGGTGGACAGACCCAGTACTTC; d_call: TRBD1; j_call: TRBJ2-5; clone_size: NA; v_call: TRBV2
cdr3_aa: CASSSQAGNYGYTF; cdr3_nt: TGTGCCAGCAGCTCCCAGGCGGGGAACTATGGCTACACCTTC; d_call: NA; j_call: TRBJ1-2; clone_size: NA; v_call: TRBV7-3
cdr3_aa: CASSYSGQPQHF; cdr3_nt: TGTGCCAGCAGTTACTCAGGTCAGCCCCAGCATTTT; d_call: NA; j_call: TRBJ1-5; clone_size: NA; v_call: TRBV6-5
cdr3_aa: CASSSRPSSGNTIYF; cdr3_nt: TGTGCCAGCAGCTCCCGGCCCAGCTCTGGAAACACCATATATTTT; d_call: NA; j_call: TRBJ1-3; clone_size: NA; v_call: TRBV7-2
cdr3_aa: CASSLALWSYEQYF; cdr3_nt: TGTGCCAGCAGCTTAGCTCTTTGGTCTTACGAGCAGTACTTC; d_call: NA; j_call: TRBJ2-7; clone_size: NA; v_call: TRBV11-3
cdr3_aa: CASSERFGYGYTF; cdr3_nt: TGTGCCAGCAGTGAAAGGTTCGGCTATGGCTACACCTTC; d_call: NA; j_call: TRBJ1-2; clone_size: NA; v_call: TRBV6-4
cdr3_aa: CASSQDRSASRNEKLFF; cdr3_nt: TGCGCCAGCAGCCAAGACCGGAGCGCGAGTCGTAATGAAAAACTGTTTTTT; d_call: NA; j_call: TRBJ1-4; clone_size: NA; v_call: TRBV4-3
cdr3_aa: CASSSRGQGYQETQYF; cdr3_nt: TGTGCCAGCAGCTCTAGGGGACAGGGGTACCAAGAGACCCAGTACTTC; d_call: TRBD1; j_call: TRBJ2-5; clone_size: NA; v_call: TRBV7-8
cdr3_aa: CAIDRENQPQHF; cdr3_nt: TGTGCCATCGACAGAGAGAATCAGCCCCAGCATTTT; d_call: NA; j_call: TRBJ1-5; clone_size: NA; v_call: TRBV10-3
cdr3_aa: CASTGASGSLGEQFF; cdr3_nt: TGTGCCAGCACGGGGGCTAGCGGGAGCCTCGGTGAGCAGTTCTTC; d_call: TRBD2; j_call: TRBJ2-1; clone_size: NA; v_call: TRBV28
cdr3_aa: CASRLRDRNTGELFF; cdr3_nt: TGTGCCAGCAGACTCCGGGACAGAAACACCGGGGAGCTGTTTTTT; d_call: TRBD1; j_call: TRBJ2-2; clone_size: NA; v_call: TRBV28
cdr3_aa: CASSVQGPSGEQFF; cdr3_nt: TGTGCCAGCAGTGTCCAGGGTCCGTCCGGTGAGCAGTTCTTC; d_call: NA; j_call: TRBJ2-1; clone_size: NA; v_call: TRBV6-5
cdr3_aa: CASSPGRNTGELFF; cdr3_nt: TGTGCCAGCTCACCGGGGCGAAACACCGGGGAGCTGTTTTTT; d_call: NA; j_call: TRBJ2-2; clone_size: NA; v_call: TRBV18
cdr3_aa: CASTGTGDGELFF; cdr3_nt: TGTGCCAGCACGGGGACAGGGGACGGGGAGCTGTTTTTT; d_call: TRBD1; j_call: TRBJ2-2; clone_size: NA; v_call: TRBV5-4
cdr3_aa: CASSLVSSYNEQFF; cdr3_nt: TGTGCCAGCAGCTTAGTTAGCTCCTACAATGAGCAGTTCTTC; d_call: NA; j_call: TRBJ2-1; clone_size: NA; v_call: TRBV7-2
cdr3_aa: CAWTTSLVNEQFF; cdr3_nt: TGTGCCTGGACGACTAGCTTGGTCAATGAGCAGTTCTTC; d_call: TRBD2; j_call: TRBJ2-1; clone_size: NA; v_call: TRBV30
cdr3_aa: CASSSGGVISGNTIYF; cdr3_nt: TGTGCCAGCAGCTCCGGCGGGGTGATCTCTGGAAACACCATATATTTT; d_call: NA; j_call: TRBJ1-3; clone_size: NA; v_call: TRBV7-2
cdr3_aa: CASSQDLRENEKLFF; cdr3_nt: TGCGCCAGCAGCCAAGATCTTAGGGAGAATGAAAAACTGTTTTTT; d_call: NA; j_call: TRBJ1-4; clone_size: NA; v_call: TRBV4-3
cdr3_aa: CASSPPLHLTSGSSNEQFF; cdr3_nt: TGTGCCAGCTCACCACCCCTCCACCTGACTAGCGGGAGCTCCAATGAGCAGTTCTTC; d_call: TRBD2; j_call: TRBJ2-1; clone_size: NA; v_call: TRBV18
cdr3_aa: CASSLPGNEQFF; cdr3_nt: TGCGCCAGCAGCTTGCCGGGGAATGAGCAGTTCTTC; d_call: NA; j_call: TRBJ2-1; clone_size: NA; v_call: TRBV5-1
cdr3_aa: CASSPEASNTGELFF; cdr3_nt: TGCGCCAGCAGCCCGGAGGCCTCGAACACCGGGGAGCTGTTTTTT; d_call: NA; j_call: TRBJ2-2; clone_size: NA; v_call: TRBV5-1
cdr3_aa: CASSLVGTGGFNNEQFF; cdr3_nt: TGCGCCAGCAGCTTGGTAGGAACAGGGGGCTTCAACAATGAGCAGTTCTTC; d_call: TRBD1; j_call: TRBJ2-1; clone_size: NA; v_call: TRBV5-1
cdr3_aa: CASNSGRATDTQYF; cdr3_nt: TGTGCCAGCAATAGCGGGAGGGCAACAGATACGCAGTATTTT; d_call: TRBD2; j_call: TRBJ2-3; clone_size: NA; v_call: TRBV28
cdr3_aa: CAWSVLITGELFF; cdr3_nt: TGTGCCTGGAGTGTACTGATCACCGGGGAGCTGTTTTTT; d_call: NA; j_call: TRBJ2-2; clone_size: NA; v_call: TRBV30